These T cell receptor beta chains were read from a single sample in a study of T-cell memory formation after mild COVID-19. TCRdb passed the 5' RACE reads through MiXCR, listing each CDR3 protein once. The sample lists under 550,000 distinct CDR3 sequences; about a sixth were seen once. Sequenced sample: PBMCs or a T cell subset sorted from them (not recorded which). The receptors were sampled from a man aged 18 to 29 who had mild COVID-19 (a few samples of this study predate the infection). Cell type and time point are not known. CDR3s include the opening cysteine and the closing phenylalanine or tryptophan. Each record gives: clone size, J gene, D gene, V gene, CDR3 DNA, CDR3 protein. The D gene is left open where the match is weak. Only part of the rows carry a size: once, few, many, or a class if the clone is expanded.

few,TRBJ2-2,TRBD2,TRBV7-2,TGTGCCAGCAGCTACAGCGGGGGGAATGCCGGGGAGCTGTTTTTT,CASSYSGGNAGELFF
many,TRBJ2-1,TRBD1,TRBV12-3/TRBV12-4,TGTGCCAGCAGTGTCGGACAGGGCGGAATAAATGAGCAGTTCTTC,CASSVGQGGINEQFF
-,TRBJ2-3,-,TRBV20-1,TGCAGTGCCGGGGGACCGACTGGCACAGATACGCAGTATTTT,CSAGGPTGTDTQYF
many,TRBJ1-4,-,TRBV20-1,TGCAGTGCTAGAGATCTCAGGGGCGGAGAAAAACTGTTTTTT,CSARDLRGGEKLFF
few,TRBJ2-1,TRBD1,TRBV9,TGTGCCAGCGCACTCTGGGACAGCTCCTACAATGAGCAGTTCTTC,CASALWDSSYNEQFF
-,TRBJ2-1,-,TRBV11-2,TGTGCCAGCAGCTTATGGTTTGACAATGAGCAGTTCTTC,CASSLWFDNEQFF
-,TRBJ1-5,-,TRBV4-1,TGCGCCAGCAGCCAAGGGTTAGTCGGGGGCAATCAGCCCCAGCATTTT,CASSQGLVGGNQPQHF
few,TRBJ2-1,-,TRBV20-1,TGCAGTGCTAGAGAGCGGGAACCCCCCAATGAGCAGTTCTTC,CSAREREPPNEQFF
-,TRBJ2-7,-,TRBV5-1,TGCGCCAGCAAAAAGAACAGCTACGAGCAGTACTTC,CASKKNSYEQYF
few,TRBJ1-5,-,TRBV20-1,TGCAGTGCTGCAGGGGCGGAGCCCCAGCATTTT,CSAAGAEPQHF
-,TRBJ2-2,-,TRBV5-6,TGTGCCAGCAGCGCGGTGGGCTTGAACACCGGGGAGCTGTTTTTT,CASSAVGLNTGELFF
-,TRBJ1-1,-,TRBV4-3,TGCGCCAGCAGCCAAGATTTGAGGTCGGGGGAGACTGAAGCTTTCTTT,CASSQDLRSGETEAFF
-,TRBJ2-2,-,TRBV12-5,TGTGCTAGTGGTTTCCTTGTAGGGCGGATCGGGGAGCTGTTTTTT,CASGFLVGRIGELFF
-,TRBJ2-5,TRBD2,TRBV29-1,TGCAGCGTTGAGGGCCACCCTCCCCTAGCGGTAGAAGAGACCCAGTACTTC,CSVEGHPPLAVEETQYF
-,TRBJ2-7,-,TRBV20-1,TGCAGTGTCCACAAAATCTACGAGCAGTACTTC,CSVHKIYEQYF
few,TRBJ2-2,-,TRBV7-2,TGTGCCAGCAGCTTAGCCATATCTACCGGGGAGCTGTTTTTT,CASSLAISTGELFF
-,TRBJ2-1,TRBD1,TRBV15,TGTGCCACCAGCGTTCGGGACAGCTCCTACAATGAGCAGTTCTTC,CATSVRDSSYNEQFF
few,TRBJ2-2,TRBD2,TRBV9,TGTGCCAGCAGCGTAGCGGGACTAGCGGGGGGGTTCACCGGGGAGCTGTTTTTT,CASSVAGLAGGFTGELFF
-,TRBJ2-3,-,TRBV7-3,TGTGCCAGCAGCTCGGACAGTTCGGCCCCAGATACGCAGTATTTT,CASSSDSSAPDTQYF
-,TRBJ1-2,-,TRBV5-1,TGCGCCAGCAGCTTGGTGGAGGGCGGAAAGGGTGGCTACACCTTC,CASSLVEGGKGGYTF
-,TRBJ2-5,TRBD1,TRBV29-1,TGCAGCGTTGTAAGGGACAGTGAGACCCAGTACTTC,CSVVRDSETQYF
-,TRBJ1-2,-,TRBV2,TGTGCCAGCAGTTCGGGGACAACTTACCTCTATGGCTACACCTTC,CASSSGTTYLYGYTF
few,TRBJ1-4,TRBD1,TRBV10-3,TGTGCCATCTCGGGGACAGGGGGTGAAAAACTGTTTTTT,CAISGTGGEKLFF
few,TRBJ1-1,-,TRBV7-9,TGTGCCAGCAGCTCGGACTCGAGAGGCCCAAAAGCTTTCTTT,CASSSDSRGPKAFF
few,TRBJ2-7,-,TRBV12-3/TRBV12-4,TGTGCCAGCAGTTTCGGACCAAACTCCTACGAGCAGTACTTC,CASSFGPNSYEQYF